The 24 T cell receptor beta chains below were found in one sample sequenced in a study of Tregs in tolerant kidney transplant recipients. Produced via immunoSEQ multiplex PCR; TCRdb's table is partial and in-frame only. The sample lists about 69,000 clones, approximately 91% occurring once. The sample consisted of CD4+ T cells from blood, taken before the transplant. These TCRs come from a human donor who received a combined kidney and bone marrow transplant.

The V call is TRBV4-2, the J call TRBJ2-3; D ambiguous. Trimming shortened V by 4 bases and J by 4 bases, and 9 bases separated the two germline ends. Looked up from germline, CDR1 is LGHNA and CDR2 is YNFKEQ. CDR3 length equals 13 residues. This CDR3 reads CASSRRDADTQYF. The CDR3 coding sequence is TGTGCCAGCAGCCGGAGAGACGCAGATACGCAGTATTTT.

This rearrangement joins TRBV28 to TRBJ2-7; 9 nucleotides match TRBD2. Per germline, CDR1 MDHEN and CDR2 SYDVKM. The CDR3 sequence is 14 residues long. V trimming: 6 bases; J trimming: 3 bases; junction bases outside the gene matches: 6. The CDR3 sequence: CASSLAGTNYEQYF. CDR3 DNA sequence: TGTGCCAGCAGCCTAGCGGGAACAAACTACGAGCAGTACTTC.

The J gene is TRBJ2-7, the V gene TRBV5-1; 7 bases map to TRBD1. The J segment lost 2 bases and the V segment lost 6 bases, leaving 8 bases of the junction unmatched. This CDR3 comprises 14 residues. Germline assignment: CDR1 SGHRS and CDR2 YFSETQ. The CDR3, as DNA: TGCGCCAGCAACCCGACAGGGTTTACCTACGAGCAGTACTTC. Its protein product is CASNPTGFTYEQYF.

This chain links TRBV11-1 with TRBJ2-1, with 7 bases aligning to TRBD1. V gave up 6 bases and J gave up 10 bases; unmatched junction bases: 15. Germline V CDR1 and CDR2: SGHAT, FQDESV (reference sequence). The CDR3 sequence is 15 residues long. The CDR3 protein is CASRGTGEERREQFF. The CDR3 DNA reads TGTGCCAGCAGGGGCACAGGGGAAGAGCGGCGGGAGCAGTTCTTC.

The V and J genes are TRBV6-1 and TRBJ1-5; 7 positions match TRBD1. V dropped 5 bases and J dropped 2; count of bases not matched to a gene: 6. The germline V gene has CDR1 MNHNS and CDR2 SASEGT. The CDR3 covers 15 residues. The CDR3 spells CASSPPGQGNQPQHF. The CDR3 DNA is TGTGCCAGCAGTCCCCCCGGACAGGGCAATCAGCCCCAGCATTTT.

The V and J genes are TRBV2 and TRBJ2-2; TRBD2 matches 11 bases. This CDR3 is built from 15 residues. The V segment lost 3 bases and the J segment 6 bases; nucleotides outside the gene matches: 3. CDR1 is SNHLY, CDR2 FYNNEI, per germline. This CDR3 reads CASSDTSGSAGELFF. The CDR3 DNA reads as TGTGCCAGCAGTGATACTAGCGGGAGTGCCGGGGAGCTGTTTTTT.

The genes are TRBV28 and TRBJ2-7; 11 bases line up with TRBD2. This CDR3 has 16 amino acids. Germline CDR1 MDHEN, CDR2 SYDVKM. V lost 4 bases and J lost 4; bases outside the gene matches: 9. The CDR3 DNA reads TGTGCCAGCAGTTCTTCCGGAATAGCGGGAGGGTACGAGCAGTACTTC. Its protein is CASSSSGIAGGYEQYF.

The rearrangement joins TRBV5-6 to TRBJ1-2; D unclear. From germline, CDR1 is SGHDT and CDR2 YYEEEE. The V end was cut by 0 bases, the J end by 2 bases, with 11 bases between. The CDR3 has 15 residues. As DNA, the CDR3 is TGTGCCAGCAGCTTGGGGAGGGAACAGAACTATGGCTACACCTTC. This encodes CASSLGREQNYGYTF.

The CDR3 DNA follows: TGCAGCGTTGACCTCAGGGGAGGGCAGCAGTATTTT. As protein: CSVDLRGGQQYF. The J gene is TRBJ2-3, the V gene TRBV29-1, with D possibly TRBD2 on 7 matching bases. V shed 3 bases and J shed 11 bases, with 15 bases lying between them. Germline CDR1 SQVTM, CDR2 ANQGSEA. The CDR3 loop spans 12 amino acids.

This chain uses TRBV27 with TRBJ2-4; 14 positions agree with TRBD2. Trimming at V came to 6 bases and at J to 2 bases, leaving 3 bases not matched to a gene. This CDR3 is 16 amino acids long. Per germline, CDR1 MNHEY and CDR2 SMNVEV (reference sequence). The DNA for the CDR3 is TGTGCCAGCAGCGGACTAGCGGGAGGAACCAAAAACATTCAGTACTTC. Its translation is CASSGLAGGTKNIQYF.

V usage is TRBV5-1 and J usage is TRBJ2-5; TRBD1 matches 7 bases. The CDR3 has 14 amino acids. Trimming at V came to 4 bases and at J to 3 bases, leaving 6 bases not matched to a gene. Germline CDR1 is SGHRS and CDR2 is YFSETQ. The CDR3, as DNA: TGCGCCAGCAGCGGGGACAGAGCTGAAGAGACCCAGTACTTC. It specifies CASSGDRAEETQYF.

The chain joins TRBV6-5 to TRBJ2-2, with 7 bases matching TRBD1. The CDR3 totals 15 residues. After removal of 0 bases from V and 5 bases from J, the junction contained 3 bases not matched to a gene. From germline, CDR1 is MNHEY and CDR2 SVGAGI. The CDR3 reads CASSYSRGRTGELFF. CDR3 nucleotide sequence: TGTGCCAGCAGTTACTCAAGGGGGCGGACCGGGGAGCTGTTTTTT.

This chain uses TRBV11-2 with TRBJ1-2; TRBD1 matches at 9 bases. This CDR3 has 16 residues. From germline, CDR1 is SGHAT and CDR2 FQNNGV. J gave up 0 bases and V 5 bases, and 7 bases lay outside the gene matches. The CDR3 DNA reads as TGTGCCAGCAGCCAGACAGGGGGACCAGCTAACTATGGCTACACCTTC. It yields the protein CASSQTGGPANYGYTF.

The V call is TRBV28, the J call TRBJ2-2; D ambiguous. V shed 3 bases and J shed 5 bases, with 4 bases lying between them. This CDR3 has 12 amino acids. Germline CDR1 and CDR2: MDHEN and SYDVKM. The CDR3 DNA reads as TGTGCCAGCAGTTTGAGGACCGGGGAGCTGTTTTTT. Translation: CASSLRTGELFF.

The chain carries TRBV2 and TRBJ2-7, with TRBD1 as a possible D gene (6 bases). Germline V CDR1 and CDR2: SNHLY, FYNNEI. Trimming cost V 6 bases and J 3 bases, with 18 bases left between them. This CDR3 region has 15 residues. The CDR3 sequence is CASSWTVEIDYEQYF. In DNA, the CDR3 is TGTGCCAGCAGCTGGACAGTCGAAATAGACTACGAGCAGTACTTC.

This chain links TRBV5-1 with TRBJ2-2; TRBD2 aligns across 10 bases. The V segment lost 4 bases and the J segment 3 bases; nucleotides outside the gene matches: 6. The CDR3 runs to 16 residues. Germline CDR1 reads SGHRS; CDR2 reads YFSETQ. The CDR3 sequence is CASSVGTSVDTGELFF. The CDR3 DNA reads as TGCGCCAGCAGCGTGGGGACTAGCGTCGACACCGGGGAGCTGTTTTTT.

This chain joins TRBV5-1 and TRBJ2-3, with D hard to call. The CDR3 consists of 13 residues. Trimming left V 8 bases short and J 4 bases short, with 14 bases between. Looked up from germline, CDR1 is SGHRS and CDR2 is YFSETQ. The CDR3 DNA is TGCGCCAGTATTCGCTGGTGCGCAGATACGCAGTATTTT. It yields the protein CASIRWCADTQYF.

V and J are TRBV2 and TRBJ1-1; TRBD1 matches at 7 bases. V lost 6 bases, J lost 6 bases, and 10 bases stayed unmatched. Looked up from germline, CDR1 is SNHLY and CDR2 is FYNNEI. The CDR3 is 14 amino acids. The DNA of the CDR3 is TGTGCCAGCAGGCGGGACAGAAGCAGTTCTGAAGCTTTCTTT. This codes for CASRRDRSSSEAFF.

J is TRBJ2-3 and V is TRBV5-1, with TRBD1 identical over 8 bases. V lost 5 bases, J lost 3 bases, and 5 bases stayed unmatched. There are 14 residues in the CDR3. The V gene's germline CDR1 is SGHRS and CDR2 YFSETQ. The CDR3 sequence is CASSPGGRTDTQYF. The CDR3 DNA sequence: TGCGCCAGCAGTCCAGGGGGCAGGACAGATACGCAGTATTTT.

The chain joins TRBV5-8 to TRBJ2-3; the D gene is possibly TRBD2 (5 bases). The CDR3 consists of 16 residues. The V and J ends lost 1 base and 1 base respectively, with 13 bases between them. Germline V CDR1 and CDR2: SGHTS, YDEGEE. The CDR3 sequence is CASSLKPGKGTDTQYF. In DNA, the CDR3 is TGTGCCAGCAGCTTGAAGCCGGGAAAGGGCACAGATACGCAGTATTTT.

The rearrangement joins TRBV2 to TRBJ2-3, with 7 bases identical to TRBD1. CDR1 is SNHLY, CDR2 FYNNEI, per germline. The ends lost 6 bases at V and 1 base at J; junction bases unmatched: 4. The CDR3 contains 14 residues. The CDR3 region has the DNA TGTGCCAGCAGATCGACAGGGCGCACAGATACGCAGTATTTT. Its protein is CASRSTGRTDTQYF.

The V call is TRBV5-1, the J call TRBJ2-7, with 7 bases that match TRBD2. The CDR3 sequence is 16 residues long. Germline CDR1 SGHRS, CDR2 YFSETQ. Trimming at V came to 0 bases and at J to 4 bases, leaving 10 bases not matched to a gene. This chain's CDR3 is CASSLVAGLGTYEQYF. CDR3 DNA: TGCGCCAGCAGCTTGGTTGCCGGACTAGGGACTTACGAGCAGTACTTC.

Only one count was recorded for this clone. The rearrangement links TRBV27 to TRBJ2-1, with TRBD2 matching over 7 bases. J was trimmed by 2 bases and V by 6 bases; bases with no gene match: 7. This CDR3 contains 15 residues. The V gene's germline CDR1 is MNHEY and CDR2 SMNVEV (reference sequence). As DNA, the CDR3 is TGTGCCAGCAGGACCAGCGGGACTACCTACAATGAGCAGTTCTTC. It is translated as CASRTSGTTYNEQFF.

The chain employs TRBV25-1 and TRBJ2-3; 12 bases fit TRBD2. Per germline, CDR1 MGHDK and CDR2 SYGVNS. The CDR3 totals 14 residues. The CDR3 DNA reads TGTGGAGGGACTAGCGGGTATAGCACAGATACGCAGTATTTT. Amino acid sequence: CGGTSGYSTDTQYF.